These T cell receptor beta chains were read from a single sample in a study of a mutant IDH1 vaccine in newly diagnosed glioma. Which antigens these TCRs recognize remains unknown. This table comes from immunoSEQ multiplex PCR, and its TCRdb copy is limited to in-frame clones, with some not included. The repertoire includes about 51,000 clones, around 80% of them detected once, and under 2% sits in the top ten. Sample: PBMCs, taken from a glioma patient whose treatment included an IDH1 peptide vaccine. The origin of the receptors is a woman aged 40 to 50 with glioma. Each CDR3 is given with its conserved first and last residue. A D gene is named only where the DNA matches it firmly. Clone size is given for some rows only: seen once, a few or many times, or a class if the clone is expanded.

abundance	v_gene	j_gene	d_gene	CDR3nt	CDR3aa
NA	TRBV4-3	TRBJ2-2	NA	TGCGCCAGCAGCCAAGAAGGAGGGAGCACCGGGGAGCTGTTTTTT	CASSQEGGSTGELFF
NA	TRBV9	TRBJ1-2	NA	TGTGCCAGCAGCCCAGGCCTATTAGATGGCTACACCTTC	CASSPGLLDGYTF
NA	TRBV6-6	TRBJ2-6	NA	TGTGCCAGCAGTTTTGCCCTGGGAGGGGCCAACGTCCTGACTTTC	CASSFALGGANVLTF
few	TRBV7-2	TRBJ1-5	NA	TGTGCCAGCAGCCCACCCCCGGGACTGAGCAATCAGCCCCAGCATTTT	CASSPPPGLSNQPQHF
few	TRBV5-4	TRBJ1-4	NA	TGTGCCAGCAGCGTGCCGGGGGAAAAACTGTTTTTT	CASSVPGEKLFF
NA	TRBV5-6	TRBJ2-5	TRBD2	TGTGCCAGCAGCCAACGGGGGGGGGTACAAGAGACCCAGTACTTC	CASSQRGGVQETQYF
NA	TRBV2	TRBJ1-2	TRBD1	TGTGCCAGCAATGTACAGGGGGCTATTTATGGCTACACCTTC	CASNVQGAIYGYTF
NA	TRBV7-8	TRBJ2-7	TRBD1	TGTGCCAGCAGCTCACCAACAGGGGTCCGCGAGCAGTACTTC	CASSSPTGVREQYF
NA	TRBV30	TRBJ2-1	TRBD2	TGTGCCTGGAGTTCTCACTTCGGGGGGGCCAACAATGAGCAGTTCTTC	CAWSSHFGGANNEQFF
NA	TRBV7-2	TRBJ2-1	TRBD2	TGTGCCAGCAGCGCCGGGGGGGCCGACAATGAGCAGTTCTTC	CASSAGGADNEQFF
NA	TRBV15	TRBJ1-1	NA	TGTGCCACCAGCAGATCCCAGATTTTGGGGGGCGGATTGGACACTGAAGCTTTCTTT	CATSRSQILGGGLDTEAFF
NA	TRBV5-1	TRBJ1-5	NA	TGCGCCAGCAGTGAGGGGAATTCCAATCAGCCCCAGCATTTT	CASSEGNSNQPQHF
medium-sized	TRBV4-3	TRBJ2-7	NA	TGCGCCAGCAGCCAAGATCAGGCCATATACTACGAGCAGTACTTC	CASSQDQAIYYEQYF
NA	TRBV18	TRBJ2-4	NA	TGTGCCAGCTCACCATTGTCGGGGGGCGCCAAAAACATTCAGTACTTC	CASSPLSGGAKNIQYF
few	TRBV4-3	TRBJ1-1	NA	TGCGCCAGCAGCCTGACGGGGAACACTGAAGCTTTCTTT	CASSLTGNTEAFF
NA	TRBV7-2	TRBJ2-7	NA	TGTGCCAGCCGGGACACCACCTACGAGCAGTACTTC	CASRDTTYEQYF
few	TRBV4-3	TRBJ1-1	NA	TGCGCCAGCAGCCTAACCGCACAGTCTGAAGCTTTCTTT	CASSLTAQSEAFF